Described below is a single T cell receptor (beta chain) sequence and its context. The data belong to a study of T-cell reconstitution after alpha-beta-depleted transplantation in children. This CDR3 spans 15 amino acids. CDR1 is LNHNV and CDR2 is YYDKDF in the germline V gene (reference sequence). The V gene end was trimmed by 0 bases and the J gene end by 4 bases; junction bases not matched to a gene: 2. Molecular barcoding with unique molecular identifiers was used for the TCRbeta library. One entry per CDR3 protein results from TCRdb running MiXCR on the PCR reads. The sample holds 450,000 to 600,000 distinct CDR3 sequences, around 18% seen once.

The sequence derives from a human donor who donated a stem cell graft to a child with acute lymphoblastic leukemia. The chain joins TRBV15 to TRBJ2-7; 11 nucleotides agree with TRBD1. The sample in question was PBMCs from the stem cell graft donor, obtained from the stem cell graft. The CDR3 DNA follows: TGTGCCACCAGCAGAGAAGGGACAGGGGGATACGAGCAGTACTTC. Translated, it gives CATSREGTGGYEQYF.